This record concerns one T cell receptor (beta chain) sequence. The sample comes from a study of blood T cell repertoires in COVID-19. CDR1 is SGHTS and CDR2 is YDEGEE in the germline V gene. The V and J ends lost 3 bases and 0 bases respectively, with 16 bases between them. This CDR3 region has 16 residues. Profiling relied on immunoSEQ multiplex PCR, and the TCRdb table lists in-frame clones only, not all of them. The sample shows fewer than 200,000 clones, 82% of them seen only once. The sequence was collected from a man in his 60s who had recovered from COVID-19. The gene calls are TRBV5-8 and TRBJ2-7; D may be TRBD1 (6 bases). The sequenced material came from PBMCs or T cells enriched from blood (not recorded which). The chain's CDR3 is CASSSDRPLGSYEQYF. The CDR3, as DNA: TGTGCCAGCAGCTCGGACAGACCATTGGGCTCCTACGAGCAGTACTTC.